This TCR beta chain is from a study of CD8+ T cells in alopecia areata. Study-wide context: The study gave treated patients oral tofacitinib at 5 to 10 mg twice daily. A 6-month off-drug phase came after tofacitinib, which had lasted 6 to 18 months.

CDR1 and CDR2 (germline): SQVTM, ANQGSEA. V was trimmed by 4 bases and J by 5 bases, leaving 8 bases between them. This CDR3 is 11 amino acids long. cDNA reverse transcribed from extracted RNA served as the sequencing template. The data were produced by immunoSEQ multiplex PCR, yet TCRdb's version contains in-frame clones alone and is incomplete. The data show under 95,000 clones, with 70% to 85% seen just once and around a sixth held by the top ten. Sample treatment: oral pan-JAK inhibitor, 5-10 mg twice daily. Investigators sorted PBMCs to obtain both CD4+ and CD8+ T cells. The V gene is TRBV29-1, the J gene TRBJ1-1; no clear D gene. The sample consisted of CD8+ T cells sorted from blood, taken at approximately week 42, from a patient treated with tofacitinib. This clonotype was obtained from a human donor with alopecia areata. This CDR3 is CSVGVGTEAFF. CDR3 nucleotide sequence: TGCAGCGTTGGGGTAGGGACTGAAGCTTTCTTT.